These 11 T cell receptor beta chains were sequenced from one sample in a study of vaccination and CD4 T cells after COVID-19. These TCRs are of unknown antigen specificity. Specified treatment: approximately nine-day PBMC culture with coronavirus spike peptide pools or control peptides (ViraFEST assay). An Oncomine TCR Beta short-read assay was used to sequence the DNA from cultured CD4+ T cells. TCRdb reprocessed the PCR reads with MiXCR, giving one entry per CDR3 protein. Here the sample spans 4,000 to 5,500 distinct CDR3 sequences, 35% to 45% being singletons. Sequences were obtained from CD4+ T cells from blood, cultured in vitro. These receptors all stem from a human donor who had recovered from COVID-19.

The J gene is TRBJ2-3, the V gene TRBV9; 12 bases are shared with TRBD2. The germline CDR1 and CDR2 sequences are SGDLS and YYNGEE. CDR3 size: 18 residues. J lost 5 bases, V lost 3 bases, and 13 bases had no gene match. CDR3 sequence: CASSARGRLAGAVDTQYF. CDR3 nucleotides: TGTGCCAGCAGCGCCAGGGGCAGACTAGCGGGAGCCGTAGATACGCAGTATTTT.

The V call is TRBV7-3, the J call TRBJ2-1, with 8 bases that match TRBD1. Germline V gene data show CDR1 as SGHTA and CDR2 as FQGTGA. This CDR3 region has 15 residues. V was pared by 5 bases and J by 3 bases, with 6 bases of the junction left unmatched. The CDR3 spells CASSPFGTGYNEQFF. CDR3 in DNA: TGTGCCAGCAGCCCCTTTGGGACAGGCTACAATGAGCAGTTCTTC.

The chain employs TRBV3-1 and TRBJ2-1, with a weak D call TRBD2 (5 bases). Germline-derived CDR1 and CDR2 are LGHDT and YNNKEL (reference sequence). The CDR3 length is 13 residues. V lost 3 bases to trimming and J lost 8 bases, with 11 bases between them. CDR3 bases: TGTGCCAGCAGCCAGGCGGAGGCTGATGAGCAGTTCTTC. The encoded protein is CASSQAEADEQFF.

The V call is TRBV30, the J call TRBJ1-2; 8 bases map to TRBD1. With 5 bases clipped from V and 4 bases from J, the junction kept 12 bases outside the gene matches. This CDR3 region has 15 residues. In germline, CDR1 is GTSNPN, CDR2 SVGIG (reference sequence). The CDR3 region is CAWAEGTGGLYGYTF. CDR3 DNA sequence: TGTGCCTGGGCGGAAGGGACAGGAGGTCTCTATGGCTACACCTTC. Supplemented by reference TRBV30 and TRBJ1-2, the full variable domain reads SQTIHQWPATLVQPVGSPLSLECTVEGTSNPNLYWYRQAAGRGLQLLFYSVGIGQISSEVPQNLSASRPQDRQFILSSKKLLLSDSGFYLCAWAEGTGGLYGYTFGSGTRLTVV.

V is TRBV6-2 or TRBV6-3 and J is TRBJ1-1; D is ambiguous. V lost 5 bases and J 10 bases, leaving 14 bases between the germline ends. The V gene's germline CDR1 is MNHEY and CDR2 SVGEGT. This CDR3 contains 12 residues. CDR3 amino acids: CASSGPMVGAFF. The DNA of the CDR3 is TGTGCCAGCAGTGGACCTATGGTAGGAGCTTTCTTT.

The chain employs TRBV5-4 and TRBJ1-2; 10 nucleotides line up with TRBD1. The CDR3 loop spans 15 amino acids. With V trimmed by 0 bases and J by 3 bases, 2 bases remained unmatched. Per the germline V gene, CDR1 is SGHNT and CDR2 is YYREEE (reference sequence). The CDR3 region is CASSLATGGYYGYTF. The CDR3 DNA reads TGTGCCAGCAGCTTGGCGACAGGGGGCTACTATGGCTACACCTTC.

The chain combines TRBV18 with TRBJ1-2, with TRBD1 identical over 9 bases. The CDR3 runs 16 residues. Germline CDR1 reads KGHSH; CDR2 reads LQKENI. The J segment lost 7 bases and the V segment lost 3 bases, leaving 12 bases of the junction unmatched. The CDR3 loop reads CASSPSSGGTGFGYTF. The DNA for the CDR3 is TGTGCCAGCTCACCGTCGTCCGGTGGGACAGGGTTTGGCTACACCTTC. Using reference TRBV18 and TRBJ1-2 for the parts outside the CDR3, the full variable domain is NAGVMQNPRHLVRRRGQEARLRCSPMKGHSHVYWYRQLPEEGLKFMVYLQKENIIDESGMPKERFSAEFPKEGPSILRIQQVVRGDSAAYFCASSPSSGGTGFGYTFGSGTRLTVV.

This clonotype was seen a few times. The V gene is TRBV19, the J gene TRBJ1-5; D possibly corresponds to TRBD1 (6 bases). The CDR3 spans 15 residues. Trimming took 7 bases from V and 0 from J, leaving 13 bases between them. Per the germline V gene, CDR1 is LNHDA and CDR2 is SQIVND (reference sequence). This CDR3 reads CASKLYRASNQPQHF. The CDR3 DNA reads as TGTGCCAGTAAACTATACAGGGCTAGCAATCAGCCCCAGCATTTT.

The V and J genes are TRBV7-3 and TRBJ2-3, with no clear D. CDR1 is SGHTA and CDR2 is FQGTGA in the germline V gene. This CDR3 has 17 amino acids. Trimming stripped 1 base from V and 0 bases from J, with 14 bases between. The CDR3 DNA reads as TGTGCCAGCAGCTTAATGTCTCCAGCATCTAGCACAGATACGCAGTATTTT. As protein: CASSLMSPASSTDTQYF.

The CDR3 loop is CAISRENTGELFF. CDR3 bases: TGTGCCATCAGCAGGGAGAACACCGGGGAGCTGTTTTTT. The chain employs TRBV10-3 and TRBJ2-2; perhaps TRBD1 as D (5 bases). Deletions cut 6 bases from V and 1 base from J, with 6 bases between. The CDR3 is made up of 13 amino acids. Germline CDR1 ENHRY, CDR2 SYGVKD.

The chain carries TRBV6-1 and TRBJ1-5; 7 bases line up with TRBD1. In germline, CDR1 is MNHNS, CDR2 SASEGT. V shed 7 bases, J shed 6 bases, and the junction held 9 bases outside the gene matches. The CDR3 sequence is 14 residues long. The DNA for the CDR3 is TGTGCCAGCACAGGGGGGCGGGTGGGTCAGCCCCAGCATTTT. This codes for CASTGGRVGQPQHF.